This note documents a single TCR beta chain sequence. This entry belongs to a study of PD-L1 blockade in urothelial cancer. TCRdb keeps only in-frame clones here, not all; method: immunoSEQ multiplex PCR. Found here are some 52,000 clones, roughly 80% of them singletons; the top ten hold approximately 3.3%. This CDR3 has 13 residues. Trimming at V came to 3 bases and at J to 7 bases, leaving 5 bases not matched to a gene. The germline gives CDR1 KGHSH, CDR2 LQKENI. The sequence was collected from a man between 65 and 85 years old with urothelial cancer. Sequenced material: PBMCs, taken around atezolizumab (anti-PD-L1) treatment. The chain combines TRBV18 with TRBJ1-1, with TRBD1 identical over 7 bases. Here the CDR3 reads CASSPNRDSEAFF. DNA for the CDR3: TGTGCCAGCTCACCGAACAGGGACAGTGAAGCTTTCTTT.